The 25 T cell receptor beta chains in this list originate from one sample, sequenced in a study of response to subunit inactivated influenza vaccine. In TCRdb, the RT-PCR reads were re-called with MiXCR into one record per CDR3 protein. Here the sample spans roughly 700,000 distinct CDR3 sequences, about 14% being singletons. The sample was PBMCs from blood, taken approximately 15 days before vaccination. These TCRs come from a man between 50 and 59 years old who received an inactivated influenza vaccine.

This sequence joins TRBV12-3 or TRBV12-4 and TRBJ2-2, with 9 positions matching TRBD1. V lost 5 bases, J lost 6 bases, and 7 bases stayed unmatched. This CDR3 is built from 15 residues. The DNA of the CDR3 is TGTGCCAGCAGTCCACCCACAGGGGGCTCCGGGGAGCTGTTTTTT. Translation gives CASSPPTGGSGELFF.

In its sample, this clonotype was seen a few times. The rearrangement uses TRBV29-1 and TRBJ1-4; maybe TRBD1 (6 bases). The germline V and J ends were trimmed by 4 bases and 2 bases, with 8 bases remaining between them. The CDR3 has 13 amino acids. Germline V gene lookup returns CDR1 SQVTM and CDR2 ANQGSEA. CDR3 in DNA: TGCAGCGTTGGACAGGATACTAATGAAAAACTGTTTTTT. Amino acid sequence: CSVGQDTNEKLFF.

The sample holds a few counts of this clonotype. The V and J genes are TRBV28 and TRBJ2-7; D is undetermined. The V end lost 1 base, the J end lost 2 bases, and 9 bases lay between the germline ends. Per germline, CDR1 MDHEN and CDR2 SYDVKM. The length of the CDR3 is 14 residues. CDR3 coding DNA: TGTGCCAGCAGTTTATACGCCAGGACCTACGAGCAGTACTTC. It translates to CASSLYARTYEQYF.

A few counts support this clonotype. This chain joins TRBV10-3 and TRBJ2-1; 12 bases line up with TRBD2. The CDR3 has 19 amino acids. Germline trimming cut 6 bases from V and 4 bases from J; bases unmatched to any gene: 16. Germline CDR1 and CDR2: ENHRY and SYGVKD. For the CDR3, the DNA is TGTGCCATCAGGGGAGTAAGTAGGGCTAGCGGGAGGGAGTACAATGAGCAGTTCTTC. This gives the protein CAIRGVSRASGREYNEQFF.

The CDR3 sequence is CASSPSGGPGGTDTQYF. CDR3 DNA: TGTGCCAGCAGTCCGAGCGGGGGGCCGGGGGGCACAGATACGCAGTATTTT. The chain has TRBV6-1 and TRBJ2-3; 9 bases fit TRBD2. V shed 5 bases and J 1 base; nucleotides not matched to a gene: 10. The CDR3 extends over 17 amino acids. Germline CDR1 is MNHNS and CDR2 is SASEGT.

The sample holds a few counts of this clonotype. The rearrangement uses TRBV4-2 and TRBJ2-7; D uncertain. Germline loops: CDR1 LGHNA, CDR2 YNFKEQ. The CDR3 contains 13 residues. V was trimmed by 4 bases and J by 3 bases, leaving 10 bases between them. The CDR3, as DNA: TGTGCCAGCAGCCGAGATACGGGCTACGAGCAGTACTTC. Encoded protein: CASSRDTGYEQYF.

This clonotype was detected a few times. V is TRBV20-1 and J is TRBJ1-5, with D possibly matching TRBD1 (6 bases). CDR1 and CDR2 from the germline V gene are DFQATT and SNEGSKA (reference sequence). V lost 0 bases and J 0 bases, leaving 15 bases between the germline ends. This CDR3 is 17 amino acids long. The CDR3 is CSARDPTRDISNQPQHF. CDR3 nucleotides: TGCAGTGCTAGAGACCCTACCAGGGACATTAGCAATCAGCCCCAGCATTTT.

This sequence joins TRBV24-1 and TRBJ2-3; TRBD1 agrees at 7 bases. CDR3 length: 14 amino acids. Germline CDR1 reads KGHDR; CDR2 reads SFDVKD. With 9 bases clipped from V and 5 bases from J, the junction kept 10 bases outside the gene matches. The CDR3 here is CATSTGFSGDTQYF. CDR3 in DNA: TGTGCCACCTCGACAGGGTTCTCCGGAGATACGCAGTATTTT.

This clonotype was seen more than once but under ten times. The rearrangement links TRBV5-5 to TRBJ2-2; perhaps TRBD2 as D (6 bases). This CDR3 comprises 15 residues. Germline values: CDR1 SGHKS, CDR2 YYEKEE (reference sequence). The germline V and J ends were trimmed by 4 bases and 3 bases, with 13 bases remaining between them. The CDR3 region is CASSLLGGYTGELFF. The CDR3 bases are TGTGCCAGCAGCCTACTCGGGGGTTACACCGGGGAGCTGTTTTTT. The variable domain in full, completed from reference TRBV5-5 and TRBJ2-2, reads DAGVTQSPTHLIKTRGQQVTLRCSPISGHKSVSWYQQVLGQGPQFIFQYYEKEERGRGNFPDRFSARQFPNYSSELNVNALLLGDSALYLCASSLLGGYTGELFFGEGSRLTVL.

V gene TRBV20-1 combines with J gene TRBJ1-6; D is perhaps TRBD1 (6 bases). From germline, CDR1 is DFQATT and CDR2 SNEGSKA (reference sequence). The length of the CDR3 is 15 residues. With 5 bases removed from V and 3 bases from J, the gap between germline ends came to 14 bases. The CDR3 loop reads CSAFPGGGYNSPLHF. CDR3 DNA sequence: TGCAGTGCTTTCCCGGGGGGCGGCTATAATTCACCCCTCCACTTT.

This clonotype has just a few counts. This sequence joins TRBV24-1 and TRBJ2-1, with 9 nucleotides matching TRBD2. The CDR3 is 12 amino acids. CDR1 is KGHDR, CDR2 SFDVKD, per germline. The ends lost 3 bases at V and 14 bases at J; junction bases unmatched: 4. The CDR3 DNA follows: TGTGCCACCAGTGATCCTAGCGGGGAGAAGTTCTTC. Amino acid sequence: CATSDPSGEKFF.

V usage is TRBV18 and J usage is TRBJ2-1; D is uncertain. This CDR3 contains 15 residues. Looked up from germline, CDR1 is KGHSH and CDR2 is LQKENI. V lost 0 bases and J 2 bases, leaving 8 bases between the germline ends. The CDR3 DNA reads as TGTGCCAGCTCACCACCGTTAGCACCCTACAATGAGCAGTTCTTC. This gives the protein CASSPPLAPYNEQFF. The full variable domain, rest sourced from reference TRBV18 and TRBJ2-1, is NAGVMQNPRHLVRRRGQEARLRCSPMKGHSHVYWYRQLPEEGLKFMVYLQKENIIDESGMPKERFSAEFPKEGPSILRIQQVVRGDSAAYFCASSPPLAPYNEQFFGPGTRLTVL.

This clonotype showed up just a few times. The J gene is TRBJ2-6, the V gene TRBV5-1; TRBD2 matches 11 bases. The trim removed 0 bases at V and 0 bases at J, leaving 11 bases unmatched. The length of the CDR3 is 21 residues. The germline CDR1 and CDR2 sequences are SGHRS and YFSETQ. CDR3 amino acids: CASSLVGTSGTQRSGANVLTF. CDR3 coding DNA: TGCGCCAGCAGCTTGGTTGGGACTAGCGGAACCCAGCGCTCTGGGGCCAACGTCCTGACTTTC.

This clonotype was recorded a few times. The rearrangement uses TRBV3-1 and TRBJ2-1; 7 bases are shared with TRBD2. Trimming cost V 7 bases and J 2 bases; bases outside gene matches: 5. Germline CDR1 reads LGHDT; CDR2 reads YNNKEL (reference sequence). This CDR3 contains 14 residues. The CDR3, as DNA: TGTGCCAGCACCTCCGGGACTACCTACAATGAGCAGTTCTTC. This gives the protein CASTSGTTYNEQFF.

This clonotype occurred many times. This chain uses TRBV6-1 with TRBJ1-2; D possibly corresponds to TRBD1 (5 bases). This CDR3 region has 15 residues. Trimming removed 7 bases at V and 8 bases at J, with 23 bases between. Germline CDR1 is MNHNS and CDR2 is SASEGT. CDR3 sequence (DNA): TGTGCCAGCACCGAGACCCGACCTCAGGGAAGGGGCTACACCTTC. This encodes CASTETRPQGRGYTF.

In DNA, the CDR3 is TGTGCCAGCAGCCAAGTTTCAGGGAGTGAGCAGTTCTTC. This encodes CASSQVSGSEQFF. This chain connects TRBV4-2 to TRBJ2-1; either TRBD1 or TRBD2 may supply D (5 bases each). Trimming removed 1 base at V and 9 bases at J, with 10 bases between. The CDR3 spans 13 residues. The V gene's germline CDR1 is LGHNA and CDR2 YNFKEQ.

This clonotype was counted a few times. This chain uses TRBV7-2 with TRBJ2-1; possibly TRBD1 for D (6 bases). CDR1 and CDR2 (germline): SGHTA, FQGNSA. The CDR3 spans 13 residues. Trimming pared 3 bases from V and 8 bases from J, leaving 11 bases between. The CDR3 loop is CASSLVGGYEQFF. The DNA for the CDR3 is TGTGCCAGCAGCTTGGTAGGGGGTTATGAGCAGTTCTTC.

This clonotype was recorded a few times. V is TRBV7-9 and J is TRBJ2-3, with D possibly being TRBD1 (7 bases). The CDR3 covers 17 residues. V was clipped by 5 bases and J by 4 bases, with 22 bases between them. CDR1 is SEHNR and CDR2 is FQNEAQ in the germline V gene (reference sequence). The CDR3 spells CASSLGGGHNTPDTQYF. The CDR3 bases are TGTGCCAGCAGCCTAGGAGGGGGCCATAATACCCCAGATACGCAGTATTTT.

The chain joins TRBV11-2 to TRBJ2-5; D is unclear. V was pared by 3 bases and J by 1 base, with 9 bases between. The CDR3 is made up of 14 amino acids. Germline CDR1 reads SGHAT; CDR2 reads FQNNGV. In DNA form, the CDR3 reads TGTGCCAGCAGCTTCCAGCGTATCCAAGAGACCCAGTACTTC. It encodes CASSFQRIQETQYF.

There are a few counts of this clonotype. This chain joins TRBV19 and TRBJ1-5; D may be TRBD1 (6 bases). Trimming took 8 bases from V and 4 from J, leaving 15 bases between them. The germline CDR1 and CDR2 sequences are LNHDA and SQIVND (reference sequence). There are 14 residues in the CDR3. The CDR3 loop reads CASSWRTENQPQHF. The CDR3 region has the DNA TGTGCCAGTTCCTGGCGGACAGAAAATCAGCCCCAGCATTTT.

In its sample, this clonotype was seen a few times. The chain recombines TRBV20-1 with TRBJ2-7; possible D gene TRBD2, 8 bases. V lost 3 bases to trimming and J lost 2 bases, with 29 bases between them. This CDR3 is built from 19 residues. CDR1 is DFQATT, CDR2 SNEGSKA, per germline (reference sequence). The CDR3 loop reads CSARFPGLGTERDPYEQYF. CDR3 sequence (DNA): TGCAGTGCTAGGTTTCCGGGACTAGGGACAGAGAGGGACCCCTACGAGCAGTACTTC.

This clonotype was counted at least ten times. The CDR3 coding sequence is TGCGCCAGCAGCTTGAGAAAGACAGGGGGCGTACGCCCAAATCAGCCCCAGCATTTT. Translation gives CASSLRKTGGVRPNQPQHF. This sequence joins TRBV5-1 and TRBJ1-5, with TRBD1 identical over 10 bases. Germline CDR1 SGHRS, CDR2 YFSETQ. The CDR3 contains 19 residues. The V and J ends lost 1 base and 4 bases, in that order; junction bases with no gene match: 14.

In this sample, this clonotype turned up a few times. V usage is TRBV4-3 and J usage is TRBJ1-5; D is unresolved. V lost 0 bases and J 1 base, leaving 7 bases between the germline ends. Germline lookup yields CDR1 LGHNA and CDR2 YSLEER. CDR3 size: 15 residues. This CDR3 reads CASSQDLPSNQPQHF. Written as DNA, the CDR3 is TGCGCCAGCAGCCAAGATCTGCCCAGCAATCAGCCCCAGCATTTT.

The CDR3 here is CASSQDISLAAYNEQFF. In DNA, the CDR3 is TGCGCCAGCAGCCAAGACATCAGTCTAGCGGCCTACAATGAGCAGTTCTTC. The rearrangement links TRBV4-3 to TRBJ2-1, with 7 bases that match TRBD2. The CDR3 consists of 17 residues. Unmatched junction bases numbered 7, after V lost 0 bases and J lost 2 bases. CDR1 is LGHNA, CDR2 YSLEER, per germline.

This clonotype was seen only a few times. The gene calls are TRBV10-3 and TRBJ1-6; 8 bases are a match to TRBD1. V shed 0 bases and J 10 bases; nucleotides not matched to a gene: 5. The CDR3 runs to 15 residues. Looked up from germline, CDR1 is ENHRY and CDR2 is SYGVKD. CDR3: CAISESARGPSPLHF. The CDR3 bases are TGTGCCATCAGTGAGTCGGCCAGGGGGCCCTCACCCCTCCACTTT.